This T cell receptor (beta chain) was sequenced in a study of regulatory T cells in long-lasting Graves disease. Relying on iRepertoire HTBI primers and Arm-PCR of CDR3 regions, the team built TCR beta libraries. TCRdb itself ran the multiplex PCR reads through MiXCR, one entry per CDR3 protein. There are 350,000 to 500,000 distinct CDR3 sequences in the sample; approximately 15% occur only once, and approximately 15% lies in the top ten. Study-wide points: Sample size was small, which may have lowered accuracy.

This clonotype was found a few times. The antigen remains undetermined. Time point given: newly diagnosed GD, antithyroid drugs for less than 3 months. Scientists built the TCR library using RNA that was extracted from PBMCs. A volume of 7 to 9 milliliters of peripheral blood was collected in EDTA tubes. The V gene end was trimmed by 1 base and the J gene end by 8 bases; junction bases not matched to a gene: 10. CDR1 is GTSNPN, CDR2 SVGIG, per germline (reference sequence). There are 15 residues in the CDR3. This sample also appeared in a second study, on T cells in Graves' hyperthyroidism and ophthalmopathy. That source reports: Used for diagnoses were clinical symptoms, serum thyroxine and TRAb, thyroid ultrasound and orbital computed tomography.

The receptor was derived from a woman between 45 and 65 years old with Graves disease. The V call is TRBV30, the J call TRBJ2-2; the match to TRBD1 covers 7 bases. The material was peripheral blood mononuclear cells (PBMCs), obtained at new diagnosis, from a patient treated with antithyroid drugs. The CDR3 here is CAWSAGTAYSGELFF. As DNA, the CDR3 is TGTGCCTGGAGTGCCGGGACAGCCTATTCAGGGGAGCTGTTTTTT.